A single sample is the source of the 8 T cell receptor beta chains below, sequenced in a study of shared clonotypes between healthy human individuals. Sequenced by immunoSEQ multiplex PCR; TCRdb stores in-frame clones only, minus some. This sample carries millions of clones, approximately 95% of them seen once, and the ten largest clones take around 0.4%. Sequencing was carried out using naive CD4+ T cells from PBMCs. Subset here: CD45RA+ positively selected. Source of these receptors: a man aged 18 to 29 in good health. Some clones in this sample may be carry-over from other donors' samples.

This sequence joins TRBV5-1 and TRBJ2-5; D is tentatively TRBD1 or TRBD2 (5 bases each). V dropped 2 bases and J dropped 8 bases, with 19 bases sitting between them. Germline CDR1 reads SGHRS; CDR2 reads YFSETQ. The CDR3 has 15 amino acids. CDR3 amino acids: CASSLNRDAGGTQYF. The DNA of the CDR3 is TGCGCCAGCAGCTTAAACCGGGACGCAGGCGGCACCCAGTACTTC.

The J gene is TRBJ2-7, the V gene TRBV9, with D perhaps given as TRBD1 or TRBD2 (6 bases each). The CDR3 consists of 15 residues. CDR1 is SGDLS, CDR2 YYNGEE, per germline. V shed 4 bases and J shed 5 bases, with 19 bases lying between them. CDR3 protein: CASSTGGQVVHEQYF. Written as DNA, the CDR3 is TGTGCCAGCAGCACTGGGGGGCAGGTGGTCCACGAGCAGTACTTC.

This clone was seen once. The chain recombines TRBV5-1 with TRBJ1-5; 7 nucleotides line up with TRBD1. This CDR3 comprises 15 residues. The germline V gene has CDR1 SGHRS and CDR2 YFSETQ. With 3 bases clipped from V and 3 bases from J, the junction kept 6 bases outside the gene matches. CDR3 residues: CASSWEGGVNQPQHF. CDR3 nucleotides: TGCGCCAGCAGCTGGGAAGGGGGCGTCAATCAGCCCCAGCATTTT.

The chain carries TRBV6-6 and TRBJ2-2; a weak D match, TRBD2 (6 bases). V was cut by 6 bases and J by 0 bases, with 11 bases left in between. CDR1 MNHNY and CDR2 SVGAGI come from the germline V gene (reference sequence). The CDR3 extends over 15 amino acids. The CDR3 sequence is CASRRGNANTGELFF. The CDR3 DNA reads as TGTGCCAGCAGACGGGGGAACGCGAACACCGGGGAGCTGTTTTTT.

The rearrangement joins TRBV7-2 to TRBJ2-7; TRBD1 matches 9 bases. J lost 3 bases, V lost 7 bases, and 10 bases had no gene match. The CDR3 has 15 amino acids. Per germline, CDR1 SGHTA and CDR2 FQGNSA. The CDR3 region has the DNA TGTGCCAGCAAGGTCGGACAGGGGCTAGACTACGAGCAGTACTTC. It is translated as CASKVGQGLDYEQYF.

The rearrangement uses TRBV20-1 and TRBJ1-1; no clear D. CDR3 size: 10 residues. Germline V lookup: CDR1 DFQATT, CDR2 SNEGSKA (reference sequence). V was trimmed by 8 bases and J by 8 bases, leaving 12 bases between them. The CDR3 DNA reads as TGCAGTCAGGACGCTACAGAAGCTTTCTTT. Its protein product is CSQDATEAFF.

The chain uses TRBV15 and TRBJ2-3; D may be TRBD1 or TRBD2 (5 bases each). V was pared by 6 bases and J by 4 bases, with 11 bases between. Per germline, CDR1 LNHNV and CDR2 YYDKDF (reference sequence). The CDR3 is 13 residues long. The CDR3 DNA reads TGTGCCACCAGAGTGAGAGGGGCAGATACGCAGTATTTT. Translating gives CATRVRGADTQYF.

This clone appeared a single time. J is TRBJ2-3 and V is TRBV5-1; 10 bases match TRBD2. The germline CDR1 and CDR2 sequences are SGHRS and YFSETQ. The CDR3 is made up of 16 amino acids. V dropped 4 bases and J dropped 2; count of bases not matched to a gene: 7. The CDR3 loop reads CASSVLAGVTTDTQYF. The CDR3 DNA is TGCGCCAGCAGCGTCCTAGCGGGAGTCACCACAGATACGCAGTATTTT.